This T cell receptor (beta chain) was found in a study of T cells expressing NK-cell markers. Study-wide background: It was sorted CD3+CD56-NKG2C+, CD3+CD56+NKG2C- and CD3+CD56+NKG2C+ T cells that provided the TCR beta repertoires.

On this clonotype itself: Its specificity is not known.

Per germline, CDR1 SQVTM and CDR2 ANQGSEA. The CDR3 consists of 11 residues. Whole-study findings and limits: No clear determination of HCMV specificity was made for expanded NKG2C+ T cell clones.

TCRdb reprocessed the 5' RACE reads, keeping one entry per CDR3 protein, no DNA. The table lists over 100,000 distinct CDR3 sequences. The origin of this receptor is a woman aged 18 to 75 in good health. The sequenced sample was blood T cells: a sorted CD56 or NKG2C T cell subset, CD4+ or CD8+ T cells, or bulk PBMC T cells (not recorded which). The V and J genes are TRBV29-1 and TRBJ1-2; TCRdb proposes TRBD1, but this gene call is untestable without DNA. The CDR3 is CSVRRDNGYTF.